This T cell receptor beta chain came from a study of blood T cell repertoires in COVID-19. Original handling: Reference gene primer amplification in the assay estimated nucleated cell counts. Profiled with immunoSEQ multiplex PCR; TCRdb holds only in-frame clones, not every one. V and J calls and clone size are as listed in that table; D and trimming were resolved from the DNA. The table includes 200,000 to 250,000 clones, 86% detected once. Germline CDR1 reads MDHEN; CDR2 reads SYDVKM. CDR3 size: 15 residues. The V and J ends lost 5 bases and 1 base respectively, with 12 bases between them. The age range of participants was about 18 to 95 years, with residence in 20 to 25 US areas. Categorization into cohorts depended on clinical history that participants reported. Recovered status in Cohort 3 required two negative PCRs, clearance, or symptom resolution.

The chain carries TRBV28 and TRBJ1-5; perhaps TRBD1 as D (6 bases). This sequence was found in a woman in her 50s who had recovered from COVID-19. The sample comprised PBMCs or T cells enriched from blood (not recorded which). DNA of the CDR3: TGTGCCAGCAGTCTCACAGGGAACAGCAATCAGCCCCAGCATTTT. Translating gives CASSLTGNSNQPQHF.